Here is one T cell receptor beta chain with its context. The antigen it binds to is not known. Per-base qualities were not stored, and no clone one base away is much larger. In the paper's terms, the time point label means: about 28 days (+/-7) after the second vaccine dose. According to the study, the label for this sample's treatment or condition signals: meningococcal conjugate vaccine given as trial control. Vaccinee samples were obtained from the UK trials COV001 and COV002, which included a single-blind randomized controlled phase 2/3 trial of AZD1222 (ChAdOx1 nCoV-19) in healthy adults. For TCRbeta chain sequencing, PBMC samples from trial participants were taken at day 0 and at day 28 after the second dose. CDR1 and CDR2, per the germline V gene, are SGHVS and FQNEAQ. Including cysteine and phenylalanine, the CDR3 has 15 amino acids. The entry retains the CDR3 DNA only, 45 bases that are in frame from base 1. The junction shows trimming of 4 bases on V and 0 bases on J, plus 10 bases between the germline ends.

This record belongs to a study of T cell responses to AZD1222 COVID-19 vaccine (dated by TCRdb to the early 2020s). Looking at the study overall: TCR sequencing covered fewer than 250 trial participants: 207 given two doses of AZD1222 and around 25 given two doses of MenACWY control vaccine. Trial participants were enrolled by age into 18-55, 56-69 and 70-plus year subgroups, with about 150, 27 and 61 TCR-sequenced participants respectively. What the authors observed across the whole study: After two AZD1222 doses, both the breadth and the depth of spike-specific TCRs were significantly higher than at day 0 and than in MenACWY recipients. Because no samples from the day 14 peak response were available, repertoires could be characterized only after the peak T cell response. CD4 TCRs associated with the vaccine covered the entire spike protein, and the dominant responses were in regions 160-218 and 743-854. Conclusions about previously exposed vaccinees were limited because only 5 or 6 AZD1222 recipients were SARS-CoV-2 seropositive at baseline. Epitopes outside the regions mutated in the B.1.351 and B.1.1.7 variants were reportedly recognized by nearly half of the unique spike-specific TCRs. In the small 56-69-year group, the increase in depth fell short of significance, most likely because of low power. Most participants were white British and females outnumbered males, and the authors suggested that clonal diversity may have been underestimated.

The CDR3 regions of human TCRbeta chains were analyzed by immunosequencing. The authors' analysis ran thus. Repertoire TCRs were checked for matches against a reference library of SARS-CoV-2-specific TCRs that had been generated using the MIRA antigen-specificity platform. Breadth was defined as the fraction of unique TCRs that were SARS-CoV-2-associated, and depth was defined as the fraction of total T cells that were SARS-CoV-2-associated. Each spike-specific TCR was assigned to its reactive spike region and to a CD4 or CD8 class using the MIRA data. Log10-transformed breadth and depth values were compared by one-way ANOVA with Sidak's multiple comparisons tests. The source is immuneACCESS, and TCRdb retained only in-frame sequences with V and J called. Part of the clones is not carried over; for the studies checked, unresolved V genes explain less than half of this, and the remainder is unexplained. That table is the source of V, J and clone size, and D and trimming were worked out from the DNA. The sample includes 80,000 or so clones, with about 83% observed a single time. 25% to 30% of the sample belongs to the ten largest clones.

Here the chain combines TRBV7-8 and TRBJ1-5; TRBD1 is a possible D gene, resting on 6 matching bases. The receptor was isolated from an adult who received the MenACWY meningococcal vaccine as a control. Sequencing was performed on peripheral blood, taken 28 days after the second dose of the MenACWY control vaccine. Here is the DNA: TGTGCCAGCAGCTCTCAGGGGTCTAGCAATCAGCCCCAGCATTTT. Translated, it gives CASSSQGSSNQPQHF.